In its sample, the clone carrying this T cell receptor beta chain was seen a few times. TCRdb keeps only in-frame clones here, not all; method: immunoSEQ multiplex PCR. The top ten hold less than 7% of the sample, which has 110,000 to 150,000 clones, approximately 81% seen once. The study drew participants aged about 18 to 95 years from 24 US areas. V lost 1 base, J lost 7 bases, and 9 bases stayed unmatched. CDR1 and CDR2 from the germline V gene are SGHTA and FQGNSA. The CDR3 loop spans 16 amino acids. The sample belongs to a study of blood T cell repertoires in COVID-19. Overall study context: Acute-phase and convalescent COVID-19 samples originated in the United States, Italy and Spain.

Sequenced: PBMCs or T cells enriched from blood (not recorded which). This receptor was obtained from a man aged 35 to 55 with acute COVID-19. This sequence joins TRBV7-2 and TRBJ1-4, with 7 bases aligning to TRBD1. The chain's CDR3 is CASSLETQGEGEKLFF. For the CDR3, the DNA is TGTGCCAGCAGCTTAGAGACGCAGGGGGAAGGTGAAAAACTGTTTTTT.